This TCR beta chain is drawn from a study of prognosis after radiotherapy for stage I lung cancer. On the study more broadly: Patients with newly diagnosed primary stage I lung tumors numbered over 13, with roughly five others having oligometastatic NSCLC after surgical resection of the primary tumor.

TCR beta CDR3 was amplified from genomic DNA by two-round multiplex PCR. Amplification during the initial PCR round employed primers specific to each TRBV and TRBJ gene. MiXCR, applied by TCRdb to the multiplex PCR reads, yields one record per CDR3 protein. Of roughly 20,000 distinct CDR3 sequences in the sample, roughly 47% were seen once. Study findings and constraints: Reportedly, the usage of TRBV and TRBJ genes was not the same in patients with and without metastases.

This CDR3 comprises 13 residues. From germline, CDR1 is DFQATT and CDR2 SNEGSKA (reference sequence). With 3 bases removed from V and 1 base from J, the gap between germline ends came to 9 bases. This clonotype was counted ten times or more. Antigen: not known. With two time points in the design, around 6 milliliters of peripheral blood were drawn at each one. This TCR derives from a donor at least 50 years old with non-small cell lung cancer. The source was PBMCs, collected before or after stereotactic body radiation therapy (not recorded which). The chain carries TRBV20-1 and TRBJ1-1; D might be TRBD1 (6 bases). In nucleotides, the CDR3 is TGCAGTGCTAGGTGGACAGAGAACACTGAAGCTTTCTTT. It specifies CSARWTENTEAFF.